Below are 12 T cell receptor beta chains sequenced from a single sample in a study of shared clonotypes between healthy human individuals. Assay: immunoSEQ multiplex PCR; the TCRdb copy retains only in-frame clones and omits some. The sample shows 550,000 to 750,000 clones, around 95% of them seen only once. Positively selected for CCR7, the CD45RO-negative cells used as naive CD8 cells excluded terminally differentiated effector memory CD45RA+ cells. The sample consisted of naive CD8+ T cells sorted from blood. These receptors were collected from a woman in her twenties or thirties in good health.

The rearrangement links TRBV27 to TRBJ2-7; 7 bases agree with TRBD1. CDR1 and CDR2 from the germline V gene are MNHEY and SMNVEV (reference sequence). The CDR3 spans 15 residues. V shed 6 bases, J shed 3 bases, and the junction held 11 bases outside the gene matches. The DNA of the CDR3 is TGTGCCAGCAGGGACGACAGGGCAACTTTCTACGAGCAGTACTTC. Encoded protein: CASRDDRATFYEQYF.

Here the CDR3 reads CASSEWRGAGEQYF. In DNA, the CDR3 is TGTGCCAGCAGTGAATGGCGGGGGGCCGGTGAGCAGTACTTC. The chain uses TRBV6-1 and TRBJ2-7; 8 positions agree with TRBD2. Germline V gene lookup returns CDR1 MNHNS and CDR2 SASEGT. There are 14 residues in the CDR3. J gave up 7 bases and V 2 bases, and 7 bases lay outside the gene matches.

V usage is TRBV27 and J usage is TRBJ1-6; 7 bases match TRBD1. V lost 5 bases, J lost 4 bases, and 5 bases stayed unmatched. The CDR3 consists of 15 residues. Germline CDR1 and CDR2: MNHEY and SMNVEV (reference sequence). CDR3 nucleotide sequence: TGTGCCAGCAGTCCCGAGACAGGGTATAATTCACCCCTCCACTTT. Residues: CASSPETGYNSPLHF.

CDR3 loop: CASSGDRGDTGELFF. The CDR3, as DNA: TGTGCCAGCAGTGGGGACAGGGGGGACACCGGGGAGCTGTTTTTT. The chain couples TRBV6-5 to TRBJ2-2, with 11 bases that match TRBD1. The CDR3 extends over 15 amino acids. Germline CDR1 and CDR2: MNHEY and SVGAGI. With 5 bases clipped from V and 3 bases from J, the junction kept 2 bases outside the gene matches.

The V and J genes are TRBV4-1 and TRBJ2-1, with D perhaps TRBD1 (5 bases). The germline V gene has CDR1 MGHRA and CDR2 YSYEKL. This CDR3 has 15 residues. The V gene lost 6 bases and the J gene lost 0 bases, with 12 bases spanning the gap. The CDR3 region is CASRFRTSSYNEQFF. The CDR3 DNA is TGCGCCAGCAGGTTTCGGACAAGCTCCTACAATGAGCAGTTCTTC.

This chain uses TRBV29-1 with TRBJ1-2, with D unclear. The germline V gene encodes CDR1 SQVTM and CDR2 ANQGSEA. CDR3 length: 12 residues. V lost 5 bases to trimming and J lost 3 bases, with 10 bases between them. The CDR3 protein is CSVRPEDYGYTF. As DNA, the CDR3 is TGCAGCGTTCGCCCTGAGGACTATGGCTACACCTTC.

Remarks on this clone: This same CDR3 is encoded by further DNA sequences in the sample. This chain uses TRBV30 with TRBJ2-7, with D possibly being TRBD2 (5 bases). Germline V lookup: CDR1 GTSNPN, CDR2 SVGIG (reference sequence). V lost 0 bases and J lost 4, with 7 bases in between. The CDR3 covers 12 residues. The CDR3 here is CAWSVGGYEQYF. The CDR3 DNA sequence: TGTGCCTGGAGTGTTGGCGGGTACGAGCAGTACTTC.

The CDR3, as DNA: TGTGCCTGGAGTGCCGGGACAGGGGATGGCTACACCTTC. It encodes CAWSAGTGDGYTF. The chain combines TRBV30 with TRBJ1-2; the match to TRBD1 covers 10 bases. This CDR3 has 13 amino acids. CDR1 GTSNPN and CDR2 SVGIG come from the germline V gene (reference sequence). V lost 1 base to trimming and J lost 6 bases; unmatched junction nucleotides: 2.

V gene TRBV28 combines with J gene TRBJ1-1, with D unclear. CDR3 length: 16 amino acids. CDR1 MDHEN and CDR2 SYDVKM come from the germline V gene. The germline V and J ends were trimmed by 1 base and 2 bases, with 14 bases remaining between them. CDR3 residues: CASSLYPGPDNTEAFF. DNA for the CDR3: TGTGCCAGCAGTTTATACCCCGGACCTGACAACACTGAAGCTTTCTTT.

This chain links TRBV6-5 with TRBJ2-7; no reliable D call. Trimming took 2 bases from V and 2 from J, leaving 16 bases between them. CDR3 length: 16 amino acids. Germline V gene data show CDR1 as MNHEY and CDR2 as SVGAGI. The CDR3 nucleotides read TGTGCCAGCAGTTACGTGGCAAAAGGAGTCGCCTACGAGCAGTACTTC. This translates into CASSYVAKGVAYEQYF.

The V and J genes are TRBV27 and TRBJ2-7, with 9 bases matching TRBD1. The CDR3 spans 15 residues. Losses at the gene ends were 7 bases for V and 4 bases for J; bases not matched to a gene: 11. CDR1 is MNHEY, CDR2 SMNVEV, per germline (reference sequence). The CDR3 is CASTGQGSPLYEQYF. CDR3 in DNA: TGTGCCAGCACCGGACAGGGGTCACCACTTTACGAGCAGTACTTC.

This chain joins TRBV5-4 and TRBJ1-2; TRBD1 aligns across 12 bases. V shed 4 bases and J 0 bases; nucleotides not matched to a gene: 10. From germline, CDR1 is SGHNT and CDR2 YYREEE (reference sequence). The CDR3 totals 18 residues. The CDR3 nucleotides are TGTGCCAGCAGCCCCCCGCCCCGGGACAGGGGGCCTAACTATGGCTACACCTTC. Translating gives CASSPPPRDRGPNYGYTF.